This T cell receptor (beta chain) was identified in a study of human thymus T cells. Notes on the study in general: Related research described strongly overlapping thymic repertoires in unrelated people. Thymic as well as blood repertoires seemed to favor certain V and J genes unevenly.

A word on this clone: What it binds is not known.

The CDR3 spans 15 residues. V lost 4 bases and J lost 0, with 10 bases in between. CDR1 and CDR2 (germline): SNHLY, FYNNEI. The thymus tissue came from resections taken during corrective heart surgery. Infants, healthy and Finnish, who were having corrective surgery for congenital heart defects served as donors. Using immunoSEQ multiplex PCR, the repertoire was profiled, and TCRdb retains in-frame clones only, with some absent. The data show roughly 120,000 clones, around 94% seen once. The sequence came from a boy younger than two with a congenital heart defect but otherwise immunologically healthy. The material sequenced was thymus tissue. The chain couples TRBV2 to TRBJ2-1, with D unresolved. In nucleotides, the CDR3 is TGTGCCAGCAGTGGGTCATGGCCCTCCTACAATGAGCAGTTCTTC. It yields the protein CASSGSWPSYNEQFF.